Given below is one T cell receptor (beta chain) in context. The data stem from a study of human T cells and chemical hapten exposure. Time point of the sample: patch test 1, 2 weeks after DPC sensitization. Treatment here: therapeutic diphenylcyclopropenone sensitization with weekly scalp DPC. Per the study methods: Counting gave a median of around 90,000 TCRs per sample, with values ranging from 23,224 to 690,600. TCRdb analysed the RACE reads with MiXCR anew, one entry per CDR3 protein. It is TCRdb's table, rather than the study itself, that gives the V and J calls and clone size. The sample yields 180,000 or so distinct CDR3 sequences, more than 20% seen once. Sequences were derived from whole blood, sampled in connection with sensitization to the hapten diphenylcyclopropenone (DPC). The sequence derives from a woman aged 45-65 years with alopecia areata. Some clones in this sample may be carry-over from other donors' samples.

Here the CDR3 reads CASSNTVIGEAFF. CDR3 coding DNA: TGTGCCAGCAGTAATACCGTTATAGGTGAAGCTTTCTTT. The chain carries TRBV25-1 and TRBJ1-1; D is undetermined. Germline V CDR1 and CDR2: MGHDK, SYGVNS. The CDR3 is 13 amino acids. With 5 bases removed from V and 7 bases from J, the gap between germline ends came to 14 bases.